What follows is one T cell receptor beta chain and its context. Its antigen is not known. This sample was taken from a study of T cell responses to AZD1222 COVID-19 vaccine. General observations from the study: With two AZD1222 doses given, Spike-specific TCR breadth and depth both rose. Donors were mostly white British, more females; clonal diversity possibly underestimated.

The CDR3 extends over 14 amino acids. V was trimmed by 0 bases and J by 0 bases, leaving 8 bases between them. Per the germline V gene, CDR1 is SQVTM and CDR2 is ANQGSEA. Only in-frame clones appear in the TCRdb table, and some are missing; sequencing was by immunoSEQ multiplex PCR. Found here are around 130,000 clones, 89% of them singletons; the top ten hold roughly a tenth. This chain links TRBV29-1 with TRBJ1-2; D is ambiguous. The origin of this receptor is an adult who received the AZD1222 COVID-19 vaccine. Sample: peripheral blood, taken 28 days after the second AZD1222 dose. CDR3 sequence: CSVEDRLANYGYTF. The CDR3 DNA reads TGCAGCGTTGAAGATCGGTTAGCTAACTATGGCTACACCTTC.